This T cell receptor beta chain originates from a study of PD-L1 blockade in urothelial cancer. The time point here: pretreatment peripheral blood. V was pared by 5 bases and J by 5 bases, with 7 bases between. This CDR3 is 12 amino acids long. The germline V gene has CDR1 MDHEN and CDR2 SYDVKM. The assay was immunoSEQ multiplex PCR, and TCRdb's table has in-frame clones only and misses some. The table includes under 70,000 clones, 81% detected once. The sequence came from a man in his sixties or seventies with urothelial cancer. This sequence joins TRBV28 and TRBJ1-5; D ambiguous. Material: PBMCs, obtained around atezolizumab (anti-PD-L1) treatment. The CDR3 loop reads CASSPSDQPQHF. DNA of the CDR3: TGTGCCAGCAGTCCTTCAGATCAGCCCCAGCATTTT.